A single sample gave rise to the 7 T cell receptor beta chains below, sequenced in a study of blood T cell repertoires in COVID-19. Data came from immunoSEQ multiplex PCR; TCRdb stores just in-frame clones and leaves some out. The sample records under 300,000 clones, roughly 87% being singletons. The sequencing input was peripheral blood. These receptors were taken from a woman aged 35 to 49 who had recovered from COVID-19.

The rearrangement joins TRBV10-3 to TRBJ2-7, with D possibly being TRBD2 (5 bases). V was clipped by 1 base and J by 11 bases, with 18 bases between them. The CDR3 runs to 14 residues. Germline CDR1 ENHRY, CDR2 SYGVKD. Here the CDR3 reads CAISEFEGSPAEYV. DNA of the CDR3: TGTGCCATCAGTGAGTTTGAGGGCTCCCCGGCAGAGTACGTC.

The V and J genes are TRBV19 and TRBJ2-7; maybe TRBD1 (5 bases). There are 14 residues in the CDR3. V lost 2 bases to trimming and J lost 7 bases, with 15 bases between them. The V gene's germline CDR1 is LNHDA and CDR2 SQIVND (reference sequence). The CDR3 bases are TGTGCCAGTAGTATAAAGGGGCTCGGATTTGAGCAGTACTTC. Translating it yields CASSIKGLGFEQYF.

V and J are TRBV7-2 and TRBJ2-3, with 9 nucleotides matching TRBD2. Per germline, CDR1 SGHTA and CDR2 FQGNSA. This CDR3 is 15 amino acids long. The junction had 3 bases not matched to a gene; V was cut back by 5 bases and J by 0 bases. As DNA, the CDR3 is TGTGCCAGCAGCATTAGCGGGAGTAGCACAGATACGCAGTATTTT. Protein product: CASSISGSSTDTQYF.

In nucleotides, the CDR3 is TGTGCCAGTATCTGGGCCAAGGCGAATGAAAAACTGTTTTTT. This codes for CASIWAKANEKLFF. V and J are TRBV19 and TRBJ1-4, with unresolved D. The V gene lost 7 bases and the J gene lost 5 bases, with 14 bases spanning the gap. Germline V gives CDR1 LNHDA, CDR2 SQIVND (reference sequence). This CDR3 comprises 14 residues.

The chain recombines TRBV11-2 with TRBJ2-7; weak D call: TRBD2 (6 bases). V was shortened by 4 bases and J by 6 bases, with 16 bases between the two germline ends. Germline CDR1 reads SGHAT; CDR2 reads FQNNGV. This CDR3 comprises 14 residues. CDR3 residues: CASSSGGDGAEQYF. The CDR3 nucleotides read TGTGCCAGCAGCTCGGGCGGGGACGGCGCCGAGCAGTACTTC.

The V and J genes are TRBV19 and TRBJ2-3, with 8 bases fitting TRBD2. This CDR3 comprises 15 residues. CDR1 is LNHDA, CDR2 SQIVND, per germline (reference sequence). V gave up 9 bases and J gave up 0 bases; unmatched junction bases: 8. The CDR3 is CASLLSGSSTDTQYF. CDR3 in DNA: TGTGCCAGCCTGTTAAGCGGGAGTAGCACAGATACGCAGTATTTT.

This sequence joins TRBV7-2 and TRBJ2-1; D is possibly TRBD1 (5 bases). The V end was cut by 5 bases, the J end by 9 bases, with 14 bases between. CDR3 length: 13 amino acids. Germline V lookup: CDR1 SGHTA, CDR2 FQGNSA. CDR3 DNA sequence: TGTGCCAGCAGCCTCTTAGGGGCCGGTGAGCAGTTCTTC. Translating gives CASSLLGAGEQFF. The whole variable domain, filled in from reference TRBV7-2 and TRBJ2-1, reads GAGVSQSPSNKVTEKGKDVELRCDPISGHTALYWYRQSLGQGLEFLIYFQGNSAPDKSGLPSDRFSAERTGGSVSTLTIQRTQQEDSAVYLCASSLLGAGEQFFGPGTRLTVL.